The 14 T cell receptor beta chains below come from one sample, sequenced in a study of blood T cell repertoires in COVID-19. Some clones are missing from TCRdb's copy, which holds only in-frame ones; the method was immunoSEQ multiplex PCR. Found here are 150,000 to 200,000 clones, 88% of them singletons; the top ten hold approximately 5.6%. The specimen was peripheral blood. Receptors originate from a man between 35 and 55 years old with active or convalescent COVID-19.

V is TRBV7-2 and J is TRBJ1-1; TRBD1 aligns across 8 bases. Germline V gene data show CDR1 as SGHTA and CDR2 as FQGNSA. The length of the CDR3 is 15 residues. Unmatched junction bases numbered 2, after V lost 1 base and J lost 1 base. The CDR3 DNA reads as TGTGCCAGCAGCTTAGACGGGACAGGGAACACTGAAGCTTTCTTT. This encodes CASSLDGTGNTEAFF.

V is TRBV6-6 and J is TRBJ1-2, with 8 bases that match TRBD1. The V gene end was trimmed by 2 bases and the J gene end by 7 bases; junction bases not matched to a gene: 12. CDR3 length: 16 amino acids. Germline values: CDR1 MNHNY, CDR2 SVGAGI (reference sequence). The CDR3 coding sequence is TGTGCCAGCAGTTACCCCCCCACAGGGGGGTTCGTTGGCTACACCTTC. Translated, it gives CASSYPPTGGFVGYTF.

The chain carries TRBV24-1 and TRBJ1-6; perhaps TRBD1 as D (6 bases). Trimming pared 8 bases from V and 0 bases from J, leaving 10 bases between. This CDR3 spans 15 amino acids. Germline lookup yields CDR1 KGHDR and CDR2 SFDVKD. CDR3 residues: CATKDSSSYNSPLHF. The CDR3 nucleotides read TGTGCCACCAAGGACAGCAGCTCCTATAATTCACCCCTCCACTTT.

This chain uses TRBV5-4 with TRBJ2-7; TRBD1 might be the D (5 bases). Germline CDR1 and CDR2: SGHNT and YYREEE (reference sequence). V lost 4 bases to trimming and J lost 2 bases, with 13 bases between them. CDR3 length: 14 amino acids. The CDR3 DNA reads TGTGCCAGCAGCCCAGCAGGGAACCCCTACGAGCAGTACTTC. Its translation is CASSPAGNPYEQYF.

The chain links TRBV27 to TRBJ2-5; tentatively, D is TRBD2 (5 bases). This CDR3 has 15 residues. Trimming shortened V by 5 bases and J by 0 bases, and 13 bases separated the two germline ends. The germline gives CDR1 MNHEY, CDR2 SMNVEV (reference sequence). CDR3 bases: TGTGCCAGCAGTCCGGACGGGGTGTACCAAGAGACCCAGTACTTC. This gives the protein CASSPDGVYQETQYF.

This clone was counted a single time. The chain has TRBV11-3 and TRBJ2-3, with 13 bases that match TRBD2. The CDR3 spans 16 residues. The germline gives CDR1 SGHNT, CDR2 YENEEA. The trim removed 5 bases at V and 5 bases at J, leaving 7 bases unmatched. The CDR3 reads CASSTGTSGDRDTQYF. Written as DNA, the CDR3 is TGTGCCAGCAGCACCGGGACTAGCGGGGACCGAGATACGCAGTATTTT.

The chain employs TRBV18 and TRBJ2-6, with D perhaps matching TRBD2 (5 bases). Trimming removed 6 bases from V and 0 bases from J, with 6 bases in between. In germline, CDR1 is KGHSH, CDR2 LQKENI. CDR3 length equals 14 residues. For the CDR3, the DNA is TGTGCCAGCTCGGACTTCTCTGGGGCCAACGTCCTGACTTTC. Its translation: CASSDFSGANVLTF.

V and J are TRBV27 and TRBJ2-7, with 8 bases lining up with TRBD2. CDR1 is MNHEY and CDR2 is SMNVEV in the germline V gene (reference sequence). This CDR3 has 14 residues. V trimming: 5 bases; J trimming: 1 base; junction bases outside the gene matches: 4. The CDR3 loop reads CASSPLAGSYEQYF. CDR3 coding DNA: TGTGCCAGCAGTCCGTTAGCGGGGTCCTACGAGCAGTACTTC.

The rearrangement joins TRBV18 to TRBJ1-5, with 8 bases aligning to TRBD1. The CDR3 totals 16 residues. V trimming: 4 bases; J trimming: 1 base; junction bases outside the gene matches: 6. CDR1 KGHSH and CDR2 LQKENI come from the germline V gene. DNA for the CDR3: TGTGCCAGCTCACGGCAGGGGGCGGGGAGCAATCAGCCCCAGCATTTT. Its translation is CASSRQGAGSNQPQHF.

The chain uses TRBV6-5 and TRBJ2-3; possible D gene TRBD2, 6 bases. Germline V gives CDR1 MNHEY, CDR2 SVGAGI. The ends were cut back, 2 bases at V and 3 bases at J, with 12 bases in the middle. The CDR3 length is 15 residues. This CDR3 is CASSYLGTSTDTQYF. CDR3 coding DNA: TGTGCCAGCAGTTACCTCGGGACTTCTACAGATACGCAGTATTTT.

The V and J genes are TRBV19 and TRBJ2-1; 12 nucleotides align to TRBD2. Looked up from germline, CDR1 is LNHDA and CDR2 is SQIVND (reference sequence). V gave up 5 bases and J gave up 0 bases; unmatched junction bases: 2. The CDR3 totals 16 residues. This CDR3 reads CASSGTSGYSYNEQFF. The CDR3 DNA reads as TGTGCCAGTAGTGGGACTAGCGGGTACTCCTACAATGAGCAGTTCTTC.

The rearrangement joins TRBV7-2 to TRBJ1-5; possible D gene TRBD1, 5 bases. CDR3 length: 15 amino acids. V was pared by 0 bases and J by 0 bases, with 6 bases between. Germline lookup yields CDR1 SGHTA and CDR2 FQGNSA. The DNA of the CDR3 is TGTGCCAGCAGCTTAGCAGGGGTTAGCAATCAGCCCCAGCATTTT. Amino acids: CASSLAGVSNQPQHF. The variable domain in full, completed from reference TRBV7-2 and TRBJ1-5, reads GAGVSQSPSNKVTEKGKDVELRCDPISGHTALYWYRQSLGQGLEFLIYFQGNSAPDKSGLPSDRFSAERTGGSVSTLTIQRTQQEDSAVYLCASSLAGVSNQPQHFGDGTRLSIL.

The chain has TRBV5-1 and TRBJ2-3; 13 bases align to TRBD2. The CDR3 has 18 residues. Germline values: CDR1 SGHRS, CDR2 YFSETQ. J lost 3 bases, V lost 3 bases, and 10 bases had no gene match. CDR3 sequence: CASSWRTSGREVTDTQYF. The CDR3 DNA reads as TGCGCCAGCAGCTGGCGGACTAGCGGGAGAGAGGTGACAGATACGCAGTATTTT.

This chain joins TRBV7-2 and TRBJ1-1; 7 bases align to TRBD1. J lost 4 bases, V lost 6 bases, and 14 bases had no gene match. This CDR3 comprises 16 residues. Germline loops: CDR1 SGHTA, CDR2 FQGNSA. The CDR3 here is CASRVLTGDLGTEAFF. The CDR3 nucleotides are TGTGCCAGCAGGGTCCTCACAGGGGATCTCGGCACTGAAGCTTTCTTT.